Following are 20 T cell receptor beta chains from one sample sequenced in a study of blood T cell repertoires in COVID-19. Repertoires were generated with immunoSEQ multiplex PCR, while TCRdb's copy carries only in-frame clones and drops some. The sample holds more than 300,000 clones, roughly 92% seen once. The sample comprised PBMCs or T cells enriched from blood (not recorded which). Receptors originate from a woman between 40 and 50 years old who had been exposed to COVID-19.

The chain carries TRBV2 and TRBJ2-7; 10 nucleotides match TRBD1. CDR1 is SNHLY, CDR2 FYNNEI, per germline. Trimming cost V 5 bases and J 5 bases; bases outside gene matches: 9. CDR3 size: 15 residues. CDR3 loop: CASSSRDRGPNEQYF. CDR3 nucleotides: TGTGCCAGCAGTAGCCGGGACAGGGGACCGAACGAGCAGTACTTC.

The chain uses TRBV5-1 and TRBJ1-3; the D is unclear. The CDR3 is made up of 15 amino acids. Germline V gene sequence: CDR1 SGHRS, CDR2 YFSETQ. The V end lost 3 bases, the J end lost 2 bases, and 12 bases lay between the germline ends. This CDR3 is CASSSTGSPGNTIYF. CDR3 sequence (DNA): TGCGCCAGCAGCTCGACCGGGAGCCCTGGAAACACCATATATTTT.

The rearrangement uses TRBV19 and TRBJ1-6, with 12 bases lining up with TRBD1. J lost 8 bases, V lost 5 bases, and 4 bases had no gene match. In germline, CDR1 is LNHDA, CDR2 SQIVND (reference sequence). The CDR3 runs to 15 residues. In nucleotides, the CDR3 is TGTGCCAGTAGTCCGGGACAGGGGGCGCATTCACCCCTCCACTTT. It codes for CASSPGQGAHSPLHF.

V usage is TRBV24-1 and J usage is TRBJ1-4; possibly TRBD1 for D (5 bases). This CDR3 has 15 amino acids. Germline lookup yields CDR1 KGHDR and CDR2 SFDVKD. V lost 1 base to trimming and J lost 8 bases, with 13 bases between them. DNA for the CDR3: TGTGCCACCAGTGATTTCAGCCAGGGTTACGAAAAACTGTTTTTT. The encoded protein is CATSDFSQGYEKLFF.

V and J are TRBV7-2 and TRBJ1-1; D is unclear. This CDR3 has 12 residues. Trimming took off 5 bases at V and 1 base at J, with 5 bases between the two ends. In germline, CDR1 is SGHTA, CDR2 FQGNSA. The CDR3 sequence: CASSHSNTEAFF. Here the CDR3 DNA reads TGTGCCAGCAGCCACTCGAACACTGAAGCTTTCTTT.

The chain is built from TRBV18 and TRBJ1-4, with 8 nucleotides matching TRBD1. The germline V gene has CDR1 KGHSH and CDR2 LQKENI. The CDR3 loop spans 17 amino acids. The junction had 7 bases not matched to a gene; V was cut back by 2 bases and J by 2 bases. CDR3 residues: CASSPFGQGGTNEKLFF. CDR3 DNA: TGTGCCAGCTCACCATTCGGACAGGGAGGCACTAATGAAAAACTGTTTTTT.

The V gene is TRBV5-6, the J gene TRBJ2-7; TRBD2 aligns across 8 bases. The V gene's germline CDR1 is SGHDT and CDR2 YYEEEE. The trim removed 4 bases at V and 4 bases at J, leaving 10 bases unmatched. The CDR3 is 15 amino acids. As DNA, the CDR3 is TGTGCCAGCAGCGGAATAGCGGGGACGGGATACGAGCAGTACTTC. Protein: CASSGIAGTGYEQYF.

V usage is TRBV7-2 and J usage is TRBJ2-3; 10 bases are shared with TRBD2. Germline CDR1 SGHTA, CDR2 FQGNSA. There are 15 residues in the CDR3. V lost 6 bases, J lost 11 bases, and 14 bases stayed unmatched. CDR3 sequence: CASSSGLAAKGRQYF. The DNA for the CDR3 is TGTGCCAGCAGTTCCGGACTAGCGGCGAAGGGGAGGCAGTATTTT.

The V call is TRBV3-1 (or the pseudogene TRBV3-2), the J call TRBJ2-1, with 9 bases aligning to TRBD1. There are 14 residues in the CDR3. CDR1 and CDR2 (germline): LGHDT, YNNKEL (reference sequence). The trim removed 1 base at V and 9 bases at J, leaving 4 bases unmatched. CDR3 region: CASSQGPQGAEQFF. DNA of the CDR3: TGTGCCAGCAGCCAAGGCCCACAGGGGGCTGAGCAGTTCTTC.

V and J are TRBV2 and TRBJ2-2; TRBD2 is a possible D gene (6 bases). The CDR3 has 13 amino acids. The V and J ends lost 4 bases and 6 bases respectively, with 9 bases between them. The germline gives CDR1 SNHLY, CDR2 FYNNEI. As DNA, the CDR3 is TGTGCCAGCAGTGCGGGGGTGGCCGGGGAGCTGTTTTTT. Translation gives CASSAGVAGELFF.

A note on this clone: Other DNA sequences within the sample encode an identical CDR3. V gene TRBV6-5 combines with J gene TRBJ1-5, with unresolved D. Germline CDR1 is MNHEY and CDR2 is SVGAGI. V lost 0 bases, J lost 5 bases, and 5 bases lay in between. CDR3 length: 13 amino acids. CDR3 DNA sequence: TGTGCCAGCAGTTACTCCGGGGATCAGCCCCAGCATTTT. Protein: CASSYSGDQPQHF.

The chain links TRBV7-9 to TRBJ1-2, with TRBD1 matching over 7 bases. Germline V gene sequence: CDR1 SEHNR, CDR2 FQNEAQ (reference sequence). The junction had 8 bases not matched to a gene; V was cut back by 3 bases and J by 4 bases. This CDR3 has 15 amino acids. This CDR3 is CASSFPGRQGYGYTF. The CDR3 DNA sequence: TGTGCCAGCAGCTTCCCGGGAAGACAGGGCTATGGCTACACCTTC.

The genes are TRBV30 and TRBJ2-7; 10 bases map to TRBD2. CDR3 size: 12 residues. Germline V CDR1 and CDR2: GTSNPN, SVGIG (reference sequence). Germline trimming cut 5 bases from V and 3 bases from J; bases unmatched to any gene: 1. The CDR3 region has the DNA TGTGCCTGGGGGACTAGCGTCTACGAGCAGTACTTC. Translating it yields CAWGTSVYEQYF.

CDR3 sequence reads: CASSSQGEETQYF. CDR3 DNA sequence: TGCGCCAGCAGCTCCCAGGGGGAAGAGACCCAGTACTTC. V usage is TRBV5-1 and J usage is TRBJ2-5, with 7 nucleotides matching TRBD1. V shed 3 bases and J 3 bases; nucleotides not matched to a gene: 2. The CDR3 runs 13 residues. The germline CDR1 and CDR2 sequences are SGHRS and YFSETQ.

The V gene is TRBV3-1 (or the pseudogene TRBV3-2), the J gene TRBJ1-1; 7 bases align to TRBD1. V shed 0 bases, J shed 6 bases, and the junction held 1 base outside the gene matches. Germline V lookup: CDR1 LGHDT, CDR2 YNNKEL (reference sequence). CDR3 size: 13 residues. CDR3 loop: CASSQEQGSEAFF. In DNA, the CDR3 is TGTGCCAGCAGCCAAGAACAGGGGTCTGAAGCTTTCTTT.

The gene calls are TRBV3-1 (or the pseudogene TRBV3-2) and TRBJ2-2, with 9 nucleotides matching TRBD1. Germline values: CDR1 LGHDT, CDR2 YNNKEL (reference sequence). The CDR3 has 15 residues. J was trimmed by 3 bases and V by 4 bases; bases with no gene match: 3. DNA for the CDR3: TGTGCCAGCAGCCTTACAGGGGGCGACACCGGGGAGCTGTTTTTT. Its protein product is CASSLTGGDTGELFF.

The rearrangement links TRBV6-5 to TRBJ1-1, with no clear D. Looked up from germline, CDR1 is MNHEY and CDR2 is SVGAGI. Deletions cut 0 bases from V and 3 bases from J, with 11 bases between. This CDR3 is 15 amino acids long. CDR3 sequence reads: CASSYSGRGDTEAFF. In nucleotides, the CDR3 is TGTGCCAGCAGTTACTCGGGGAGAGGAGACACTGAAGCTTTCTTT.

This chain connects TRBV6-2 or TRBV6-3 to TRBJ1-2; 8 bases map to TRBD1. CDR3 length: 13 amino acids. From germline, CDR1 is MNHEY and CDR2 SVGEGT. V shed 5 bases, J shed 4 bases, and the junction held 3 bases outside the gene matches. CDR3 residues: CASSHGQGYGYTF. The CDR3 nucleotides are TGTGCCAGCAGTCATGGACAGGGCTATGGCTACACCTTC.

The chain is built from TRBV19 and TRBJ2-7; TRBD1 agrees at 7 bases. The V gene's germline CDR1 is LNHDA and CDR2 SQIVND (reference sequence). There are 15 residues in the CDR3. The trim removed 3 bases at V and 3 bases at J, leaving 8 bases unmatched. CDR3 coding DNA: TGTGCCAGTAGTATTCCCCGGACAGGCTACTACGAGCAGTACTTC. The encoded protein is CASSIPRTGYYEQYF. Supplemented by reference TRBV19 and TRBJ2-7, the full variable domain reads DGGITQSPKYLFRKEGQNVTLSCEQNLNHDAMYWYRQDPGQGLRLIYYSQIVNDFQKGDIAEGYSVSREKKESFPLTVTSAQKNPTAFYLCASSIPRTGYYEQYFGPGTRLTVT.

V usage is TRBV6-5 and J usage is TRBJ2-7, with 8 bases identical to TRBD1. Germline CDR1 reads MNHEY; CDR2 reads SVGAGI. With 6 bases clipped from V and 2 bases from J, the junction kept 9 bases outside the gene matches. This CDR3 region has 15 residues. The chain's CDR3 is CASRPPTGEPYEQYF. The CDR3 region has the DNA TGTGCCAGCAGGCCACCGACAGGGGAGCCCTACGAGCAGTACTTC.